The 7 T cell receptor beta chains given below trace back to one sample, sequenced in a study of blood T cell repertoires in COVID-19 (TCRdb year 2020). Library preparation employed the immunoSEQ multiplex PCR assay. TCRdb retrieved this table from immuneACCESS and kept in-frame rearrangements only. Not all clones are present; in checked studies, unresolved V genes account for under half, and no reason is known for the remainder. For this sample there are around 300,000 clones; about 87% appear just once. The ten largest make up approximately 5.3% of the sample. Sequencing was performed on PBMCs or T cells enriched from blood (not recorded which). The receptors come from a woman aged 30 to 39 who had recovered from COVID-19.

The V gene is TRBV7-2, the J gene TRBJ1-2; 7 bases are a match to TRBD1. CDR3 size: 17 residues. Looked up from germline, CDR1 is SGHTA and CDR2 is FQGNSA. J lost 1 base, V lost 5 bases, and 13 bases had no gene match. The CDR3: CASSPSSGQVINYGYTF. Here the CDR3 DNA reads TGTGCCAGCAGCCCAAGTTCAGGACAGGTGATTAACTATGGCTACACCTTC.

J is TRBJ1-1 and V is TRBV6-1; TRBD1 matches at 9 bases. The CDR3 loop spans 15 amino acids. Germline loops: CDR1 MNHNS, CDR2 SASEGT. The ends lost 3 bases at V and 3 bases at J; junction bases unmatched: 5. CDR3 in DNA: TGTGCCAGCAGTGATACAGGGGGCGCGGACACTGAAGCTTTCTTT. Its translation is CASSDTGGADTEAFF.

In DNA form, the CDR3 reads TGTGCCAGCAGCGTAGGTTTAGGGACAGGGGTTCCTAGCACAGATACGCAGTATTTT. It specifies CASSVGLGTGVPSTDTQYF. The chain uses TRBV9 and TRBJ2-3; TRBD1 agrees at 10 bases. This CDR3 contains 19 residues. The germline CDR1 and CDR2 sequences are SGDLS and YYNGEE. J gave up 0 bases and V 0 bases, and 10 bases lay outside the gene matches.

This chain links TRBV30 with TRBJ2-5; 13 nucleotides agree with TRBD2. The CDR3 totals 15 residues. CDR1 and CDR2 from the germline V gene are GTSNPN and SVGIG (reference sequence). J gave up 5 bases and V 8 bases, and 11 bases lay outside the gene matches. Here the CDR3 reads CASSPGLAGFETQYF. The CDR3 coding sequence is TGTGCCAGCTCTCCGGGACTAGCGGGGTTTGAGACCCAGTACTTC.

The chain carries TRBV27 and TRBJ1-1; 10 bases are a match to TRBD1. The germline V gene has CDR1 MNHEY and CDR2 SMNVEV (reference sequence). V gave up 5 bases and J gave up 4 bases; unmatched junction bases: 7. There are 15 residues in the CDR3. The CDR3 here is CASSPRQGAVTEAFF. CDR3 DNA sequence: TGTGCCAGCAGTCCCCGACAGGGGGCCGTCACTGAAGCTTTCTTT.

The V gene is TRBV7-9, the J gene TRBJ1-4; unclear D gene. The CDR3 has 14 amino acids. Germline V gene data show CDR1 as SEHNR and CDR2 as FQNEAQ (reference sequence). V dropped 1 base and J dropped 5 bases, with 8 bases sitting between them. CDR3: CASSLVPGNEKLFF. DNA of the CDR3: TGTGCCAGCAGCTTAGTTCCGGGGAATGAAAAACTGTTTTTT.

The chain couples TRBV11-1 to TRBJ2-1; TRBD1 matches 9 bases. This CDR3 spans 14 amino acids. The V gene end was trimmed by 5 bases and the J gene end by 6 bases; junction bases not matched to a gene: 5. Per the germline V gene, CDR1 is SGHAT and CDR2 is FQDESV (reference sequence). CDR3 amino acids: CASSITTGGNEQFF. CDR3 DNA sequence: TGTGCCAGCAGCATTACGACAGGGGGCAATGAGCAGTTCTTC.